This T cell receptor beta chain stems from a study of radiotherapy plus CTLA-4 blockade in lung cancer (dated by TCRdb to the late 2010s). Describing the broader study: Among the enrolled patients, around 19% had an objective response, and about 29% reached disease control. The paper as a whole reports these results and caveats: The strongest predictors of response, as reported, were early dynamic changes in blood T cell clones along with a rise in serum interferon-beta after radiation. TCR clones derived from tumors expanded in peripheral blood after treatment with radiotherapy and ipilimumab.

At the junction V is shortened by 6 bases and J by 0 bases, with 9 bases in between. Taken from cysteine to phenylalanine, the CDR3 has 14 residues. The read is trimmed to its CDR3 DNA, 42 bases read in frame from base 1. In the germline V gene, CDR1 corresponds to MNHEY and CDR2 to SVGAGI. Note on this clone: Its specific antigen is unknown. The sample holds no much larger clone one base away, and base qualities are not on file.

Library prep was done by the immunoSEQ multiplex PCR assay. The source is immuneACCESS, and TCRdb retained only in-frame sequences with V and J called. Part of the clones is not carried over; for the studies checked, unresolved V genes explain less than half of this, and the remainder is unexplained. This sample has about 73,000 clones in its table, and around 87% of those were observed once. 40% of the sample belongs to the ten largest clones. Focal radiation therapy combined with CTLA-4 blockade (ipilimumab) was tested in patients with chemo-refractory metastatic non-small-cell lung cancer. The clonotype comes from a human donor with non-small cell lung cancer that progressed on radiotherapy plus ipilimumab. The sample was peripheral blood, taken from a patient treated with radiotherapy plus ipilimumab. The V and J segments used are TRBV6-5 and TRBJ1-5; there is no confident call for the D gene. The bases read TGTGCCAGCAGCCGCGACACTAGCAATCAGCCCCAGCATTTT. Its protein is CASSRDTSNQPQHF.